This TCR beta chain derives from a study of T cells in Graves' hyperthyroidism and ophthalmopathy. This clonotype was recorded at least ten times. Regions amplified from RNA transcripts were the TCR beta CDR3 regions. During a first-round RT-PCR of the TCR CDR3, the HTBI primer set was used. One entry per CDR3 protein results from TCRdb running MiXCR on the multiplex PCR reads. There are approximately 400,000 distinct CDR3 sequences in the sample; approximately 14% occur only once, and around 14% lies in the top ten. Germline CDR1 and CDR2: MNHEY and SVGEGT. The V end was cut by 7 bases, the J end by 6 bases, with 13 bases between. The CDR3 consists of 12 residues.

This TCR derives from a woman younger than 30 with Graves' hyperthyroidism. This rearrangement joins TRBV6-2 or TRBV6-3 to TRBJ2-7; D is undetermined. The sequencing sample was made of blood. DNA of the CDR3: TGTGCCAGCAAGAAGGGAATTGGCGAGCAGTACTTC. Translation: CASKKGIGEQYF.